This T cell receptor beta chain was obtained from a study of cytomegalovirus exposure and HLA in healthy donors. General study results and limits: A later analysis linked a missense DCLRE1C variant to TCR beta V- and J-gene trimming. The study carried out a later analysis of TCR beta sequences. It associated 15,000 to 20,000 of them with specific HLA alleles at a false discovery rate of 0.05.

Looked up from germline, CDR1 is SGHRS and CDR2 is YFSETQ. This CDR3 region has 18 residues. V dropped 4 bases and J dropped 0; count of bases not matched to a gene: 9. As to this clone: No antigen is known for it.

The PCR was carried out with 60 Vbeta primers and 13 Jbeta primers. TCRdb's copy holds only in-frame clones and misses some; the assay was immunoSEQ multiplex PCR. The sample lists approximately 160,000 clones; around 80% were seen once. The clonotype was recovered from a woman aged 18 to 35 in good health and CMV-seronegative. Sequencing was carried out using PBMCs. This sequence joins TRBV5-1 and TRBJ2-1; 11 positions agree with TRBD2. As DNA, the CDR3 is TGCGCCAGCAGCATAGGGACTAGCGGTCTGCCCTCCTACAATGAGCAGTTCTTC. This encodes CASSIGTSGLPSYNEQFF.